This entry lists 2 T cell receptor beta chains sequenced from one sample in a study of blood T cell repertoires in COVID-19. The assay was immunoSEQ multiplex PCR, and TCRdb's table has in-frame clones only and misses some. The repertoire holds under 300,000 clones, with around nine tenths as singletons. Sequenced material: PBMCs or T cells enriched from blood (not recorded which). The source of these receptors is a woman aged 40 to 50 who had been exposed to COVID-19.

The genes are TRBV19 and TRBJ2-7; 7 bases map to TRBD2. The CDR3 contains 13 residues. Germline CDR1 LNHDA, CDR2 SQIVND (reference sequence). Germline trimming cut 6 bases from V and 0 bases from J; bases unmatched to any gene: 2. The CDR3 protein is CASRASGSYEQYF. The CDR3, as DNA: TGTGCCAGTAGGGCTAGCGGCTCCTACGAGCAGTACTTC.

The rearrangement joins TRBV7-2 to TRBJ2-3, with D maybe TRBD1 (5 bases). Germline CDR1 SGHTA, CDR2 FQGNSA. This CDR3 is built from 16 residues. V lost 1 base, J lost 0 bases, and 11 bases lay in between. CDR3 sequence (DNA): TGTGCCAGCAGCTTAGGGCAGGGTCTAAGCACAGATACGCAGTATTTT. This encodes CASSLGQGLSTDTQYF. Full variable domain (rest looked up from reference TRBV7-2 and TRBJ2-3): GAGVSQSPSNKVTEKGKDVELRCDPISGHTALYWYRQSLGQGLEFLIYFQGNSAPDKSGLPSDRFSAERTGGSVSTLTIQRTQQEDSAVYLCASSLGQGLSTDTQYFGPGTRLTVL.